This T cell receptor (beta chain) was recorded in a study of immune evolution from preneoplasia to lung adenocarcinoma. Libraries were prepared by immunoSEQ multiplex PCR; TCRdb keeps only in-frame clonotypes and omits some of them. The sample lists over 5,500 clones, 75% to 90% occurring once. Resections took place in Japan or China from the mid-2010s to the late 2010s. Premalignant or tumor cells were enriched by macro-dissection after pathologic assessment. Concerning this clone itself: Its cognate antigen is unknown.

Whole-study findings and limits: Later-stage lesions appeared to have more T cells, more diversity, less clonality. Top clone share appeared to fall from AAH through AIS, MIA, adenocarcinoma.

The length of the CDR3 is 16 residues. The germline V gene encodes CDR1 KGHSY and CDR2 FQNENV. V was trimmed by 0 bases and J by 3 bases, leaving 12 bases between them. This chain links TRBV16 with TRBJ1-5; tentatively, D is TRBD1 (5 bases). The TCR sequence derives from a donor at least 70 years old with lung adenocarcinoma. The sample comprised FFPE lung adenocarcinoma in situ tissue. CDR3 in amino acids: CASSQSGGGDNQPQHF. The CDR3 DNA sequence: TGTGCCAGCAGCCAATCGGGCGGGGGAGACAATCAGCCCCAGCATTTT.